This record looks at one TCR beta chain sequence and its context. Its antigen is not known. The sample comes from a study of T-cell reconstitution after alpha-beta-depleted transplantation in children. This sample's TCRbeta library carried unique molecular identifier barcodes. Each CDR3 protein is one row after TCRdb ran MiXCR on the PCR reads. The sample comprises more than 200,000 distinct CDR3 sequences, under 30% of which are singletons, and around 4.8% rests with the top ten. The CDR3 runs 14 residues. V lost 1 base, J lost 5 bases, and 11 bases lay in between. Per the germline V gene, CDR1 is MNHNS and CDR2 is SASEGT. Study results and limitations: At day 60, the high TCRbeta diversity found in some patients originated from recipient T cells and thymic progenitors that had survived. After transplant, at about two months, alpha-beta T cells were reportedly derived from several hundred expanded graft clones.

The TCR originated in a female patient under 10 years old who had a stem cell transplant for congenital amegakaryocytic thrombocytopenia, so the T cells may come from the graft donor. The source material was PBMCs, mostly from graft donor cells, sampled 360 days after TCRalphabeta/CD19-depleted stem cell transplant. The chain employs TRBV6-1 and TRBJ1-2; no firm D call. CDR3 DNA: TGTGCCAGCAGTGAAGTGGAGGGTGGATATGGCTACACCTTC. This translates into CASSEVEGGYGYTF.